This T cell receptor (beta chain) originates from a study of T cell responses to AZD1222 COVID-19 vaccine. Study overall: Pooling covered second doses at about 4 or about 12 weeks.

Study-wide findings and caveats: Donor demographics were predominantly white British with a female majority; clonal diversity may be underestimated.

V gave up 5 bases and J gave up 0 bases, with 14 bases separating them. The CDR3 covers 16 residues. Looked up from germline, CDR1 is MNHEY and CDR2 is SMNVEV (reference sequence). Produced via immunoSEQ multiplex PCR; TCRdb's table is partial and in-frame only. The sample has about 150,000 clones, over 75% seen once. Note on this clone: The antigen remains unidentified.

Here the sequenced sample was peripheral blood, taken on day 0 of AZD1222 vaccination. The V gene is TRBV27, the J gene TRBJ1-5; TRBD1 is a possible D gene (5 bases). The sequence derives from an adult in good health. The CDR3 is CASSQRWDGSNQPQHF. Here the CDR3 DNA reads TGTGCCAGCAGTCAACGTTGGGACGGTAGCAATCAGCCCCAGCATTTT.